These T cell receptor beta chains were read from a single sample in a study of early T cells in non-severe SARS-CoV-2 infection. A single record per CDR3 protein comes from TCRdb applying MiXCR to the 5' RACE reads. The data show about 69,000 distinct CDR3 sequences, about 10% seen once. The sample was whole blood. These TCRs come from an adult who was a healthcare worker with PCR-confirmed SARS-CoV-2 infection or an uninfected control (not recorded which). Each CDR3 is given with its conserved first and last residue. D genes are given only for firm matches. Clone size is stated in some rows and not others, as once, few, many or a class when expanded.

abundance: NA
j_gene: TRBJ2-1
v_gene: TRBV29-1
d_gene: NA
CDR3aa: CSVEHGFYNEQFF
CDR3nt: TGCAGCGTTGAACACGGCTTCTACAATGAGCAGTTCTTC

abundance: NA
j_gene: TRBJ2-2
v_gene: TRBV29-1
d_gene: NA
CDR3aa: CSTQGDLNTGELFF
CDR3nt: TGCAGCACCCAGGGAGACCTTAACACCGGGGAGCTTTTTTTT

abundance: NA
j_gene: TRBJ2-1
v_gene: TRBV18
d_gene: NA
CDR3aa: CASSLAAERGNEQFF
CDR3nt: TGTGCCAGCTCGCTCGCCGCGGAGAGGGGCAATGAGCAGTTCTTC

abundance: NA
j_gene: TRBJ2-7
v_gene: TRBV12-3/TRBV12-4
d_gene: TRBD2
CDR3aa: CASSLWDFSGTSSYEQYF
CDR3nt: TGTGCCAGCAGTTTATGGGACTTTAGCGGGACGAGCTCCTACGAGCAGTACTTC

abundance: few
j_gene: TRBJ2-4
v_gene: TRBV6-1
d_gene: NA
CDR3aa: CASWSGSIQYF
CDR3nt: TGTGCCAGCTGGTCCGGTAGCATTCAGTACTTC

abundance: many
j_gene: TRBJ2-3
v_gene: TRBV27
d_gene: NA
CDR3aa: CASSGGSGFSSTDTQYF
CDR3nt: TGTGCCAGCAGTGGTGGCAGCGGATTCTCTAGCACAGATACGCAGTATTTT

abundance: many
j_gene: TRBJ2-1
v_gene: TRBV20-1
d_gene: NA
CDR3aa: CSASKRDEQFF
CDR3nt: TGCAGTGCTAGTAAGCGGGATGAGCAGTTCTTC

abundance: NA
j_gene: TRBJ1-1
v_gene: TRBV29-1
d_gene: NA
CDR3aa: CSVEQVATEAFF
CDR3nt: TGCAGCGTTGAACAGGTCGCCACTGAAGCTTTCTTT

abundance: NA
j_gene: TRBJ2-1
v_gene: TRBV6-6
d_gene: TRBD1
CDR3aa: CASSRQGPVFF
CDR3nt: TGTGCCAGCAGTCGACAGGGGCCGGTCTTCTTC

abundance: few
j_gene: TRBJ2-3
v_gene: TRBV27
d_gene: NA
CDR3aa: CASSSTWGTDTQYF
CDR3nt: TGTGCCAGCAGTTCGACCTGGGGCACAGATACGCAGTATTTT

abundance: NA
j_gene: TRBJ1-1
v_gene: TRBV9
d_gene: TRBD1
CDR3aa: CASSVILEGATEAFF
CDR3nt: TGTGCCAGCAGCGTCATTCTGGAGGGGGCAACTGAAGCTTTCTTT

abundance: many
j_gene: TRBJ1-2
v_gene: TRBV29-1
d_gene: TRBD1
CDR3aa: CSGRGGYGYTF
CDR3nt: TGCAGCGGCAGGGGGGGCTATGGCTACACCTTC

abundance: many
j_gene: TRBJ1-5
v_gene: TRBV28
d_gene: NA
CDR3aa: CASSSKRWPQHF
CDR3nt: TGTGCCAGCAGTTCCAAAAGATGGCCCCAGCATTTT

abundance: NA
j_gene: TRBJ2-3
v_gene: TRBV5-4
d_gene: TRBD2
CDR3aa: CASSLFLAATDTQYF
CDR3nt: TGTGCCAGCAGCTTGTTTCTAGCGGCAACAGATACGCAGTATTTT

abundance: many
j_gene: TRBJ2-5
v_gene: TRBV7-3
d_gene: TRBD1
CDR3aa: CASSLGQGAGETQYF
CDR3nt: TGTGCCAGCAGCTTGGGACAGGGGGCTGGAGAGACCCAGTACTTC

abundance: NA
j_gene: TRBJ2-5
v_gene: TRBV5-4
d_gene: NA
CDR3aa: CASSLEYQETQYF
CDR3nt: TGTGCCAGCAGCTTAGAGTACCAAGAGACCCAGTACTTC

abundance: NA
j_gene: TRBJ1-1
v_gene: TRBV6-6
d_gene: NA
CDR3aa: CASSLRDTEAFF
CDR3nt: TGTGCCAGCAGTCTGAGGGACACTGAAGCTTTCTTT

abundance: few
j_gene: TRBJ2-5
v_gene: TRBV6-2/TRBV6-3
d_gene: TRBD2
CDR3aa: CASRRGLAGNQETQYF
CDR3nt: TGTGCCAGCAGAAGGGGACTAGCGGGAAACCAAGAGACCCAGTACTTC

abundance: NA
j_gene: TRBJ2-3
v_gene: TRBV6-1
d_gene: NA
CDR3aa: CASKIADTQYF
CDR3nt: TGTGCCAGCAAGATCGCAGATACGCAGTATTTT

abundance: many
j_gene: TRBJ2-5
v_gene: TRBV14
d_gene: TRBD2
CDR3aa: CASSQGLALQETQYF
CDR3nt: TGTGCCAGCAGCCAGGGACTAGCGCTACAAGAGACCCAGTACTTC